The 24 T cell receptor beta chains listed next were all sequenced from one sample in a study of blood T cell repertoires in COVID-19. The assay was immunoSEQ multiplex PCR, and TCRdb's table has in-frame clones only and misses some. Of tens of thousands of clones listed, 80% are singletons. Sequences were obtained from peripheral blood. The source of these receptors is a woman of 80 years or more with active or convalescent COVID-19.

Only a few counts were recorded for this clone. V usage is TRBV19 and J usage is TRBJ2-7; TRBD2 aligns across 7 bases. J lost 3 bases, V lost 6 bases, and 11 bases had no gene match. In germline, CDR1 is LNHDA, CDR2 SQIVND (reference sequence). The CDR3 loop spans 15 amino acids. For the CDR3, the DNA is TGTGCCAGTAGCCCTAATCCGGGAGGTTTCTACGAGCAGTACTTC. This translates into CASSPNPGGFYEQYF.

The genes are TRBV30 and TRBJ1-4, with a tentative D call TRBD1 (5 bases). Trimming shortened V by 1 base and J by 6 bases, and 12 bases separated the two germline ends. In germline, CDR1 is GTSNPN, CDR2 SVGIG (reference sequence). This CDR3 has 14 residues. CDR3 loop: CAWSAQKGDEKLFF. The CDR3 region has the DNA TGTGCCTGGAGTGCGCAAAAAGGGGATGAAAAACTGTTTTTT.

This sequence joins TRBV9 and TRBJ2-2; D is perhaps TRBD2 (6 bases). V was cut by 2 bases and J by 8 bases, with 19 bases left in between. Germline CDR1 reads SGDLS; CDR2 reads YYNGEE. The CDR3 spans 16 residues. CDR3 amino acids: CASSVGPQTSRGELFF. The CDR3 DNA follows: TGTGCCAGCAGCGTCGGACCTCAGACTAGTCGAGGGGAGCTGTTTTTT.

The J gene is TRBJ1-2, the V gene TRBV18; TRBD1 matches 7 bases. Germline CDR1 reads KGHSH; CDR2 reads LQKENI. The CDR3 totals 15 residues. Trimming at V came to 5 bases and at J to 3 bases, leaving 9 bases not matched to a gene. CDR3 amino acids: CASSSTFQGDYGYTF. As DNA, the CDR3 is TGTGCCAGCTCATCCACCTTCCAGGGGGACTATGGCTACACCTTC.

The chain combines TRBV7-5 with TRBJ2-1; no check of the table's D call, TRBD1, against the DNA was made. TRBV7-5 represents a pseudogene. The CDR3 has 17 amino acids. This chain's CDR3 is CARTPTSEQGGYNEQFF. In nucleotides, the CDR3 is TGTGCCAGAACCCCCACAAGTGAGCAGGGGGGCTACAATGAGCAGTTCTTC.

V and J are TRBV6-2 or TRBV6-3 and TRBJ2-3; 14 bases fit TRBD2. Trimming at V came to 2 bases and at J to 9 bases, leaving 4 bases not matched to a gene. This CDR3 contains 15 residues. From germline, CDR1 is MNHEY and CDR2 SVGEGT. CDR3 amino acids: CASSYGGLAGETQYF. Here the CDR3 DNA reads TGTGCCAGCAGTTACGGGGGACTAGCGGGGGAAACGCAGTATTTT.

This chain connects TRBV5-1 to TRBJ2-5; TRBD2 might be the D (6 bases). V lost 4 bases to trimming and J lost 2 bases, with 15 bases between them. There are 15 residues in the CDR3. Germline V gene data show CDR1 as SGHRS and CDR2 as YFSETQ. CDR3 DNA sequence: TGCGCCAGCAGCCCCGGGACTCACCTTCAAGAGACCCAGTACTTC. Translation: CASSPGTHLQETQYF.

The chain is built from TRBV6-2 or TRBV6-3 and TRBJ1-4, with D possibly matching TRBD1 (6 bases). Germline assignment: CDR1 MNHEY and CDR2 SVGEGT. With 6 bases removed from V and 6 bases from J, the gap between germline ends came to 14 bases. This CDR3 contains 14 residues. CDR3 nucleotide sequence: TGTGCCAGCAGCCGGAGGGGGGGTGATGAAAAACTGTTTTTT. Translated, it gives CASSRRGGDEKLFF.

The chain employs TRBV7-2 and TRBJ2-1, with 14 bases that match TRBD2. This CDR3 has 16 residues. In germline, CDR1 is SGHTA, CDR2 FQGNSA. V lost 5 bases, J lost 8 bases, and 8 bases stayed unmatched. CDR3 region: CASSQRLAGGADEQFF. CDR3 nucleotides: TGTGCCAGCAGCCAACGACTAGCGGGAGGGGCCGATGAGCAGTTCTTC.

This chain links TRBV6-5 with TRBJ1-3; D unclear. Germline values: CDR1 MNHEY, CDR2 SVGAGI. Between the trimmed V and J ends, which lost 4 bases and 0 bases, there was a span of 7 bases. The CDR3 sequence is 14 residues long. CDR3 loop: CASSSSGSGNTIYF. CDR3 nucleotide sequence: TGTGCCAGCAGTTCCAGTGGCTCTGGAAACACCATATATTTT.

V gene TRBV19 combines with J gene TRBJ1-5; tentatively, D is TRBD1 (5 bases). V lost 8 bases to trimming and J lost 0 bases, with 20 bases between them. The CDR3 runs 17 residues. CDR1 and CDR2 from the germline V gene are LNHDA and SQIVND (reference sequence). CDR3 region: CASGDIQTAYSNQPQHF. CDR3 coding DNA: TGTGCCAGTGGAGATATACAGACAGCGTATAGCAATCAGCCCCAGCATTTT.

The gene calls are TRBV29-1 and TRBJ2-1; TRBD2 matches at 7 bases. Per the germline V gene, CDR1 is SQVTM and CDR2 is ANQGSEA. The CDR3 has 14 amino acids. Losses at the gene ends were 7 bases for V and 4 bases for J; bases not matched to a gene: 10. The CDR3 nucleotides are TGCAGCGCTGACGCAGCGGGGAGTTACAATGAGCAGTTCTTC. The encoded protein is CSADAAGSYNEQFF.

Only one count was recorded for this clone. The J gene is TRBJ2-7, the V gene TRBV5-1; 8 bases line up with TRBD1. The CDR3 sequence is 15 residues long. Looked up from germline, CDR1 is SGHRS and CDR2 is YFSETQ. V shed 4 bases and J 2 bases; nucleotides not matched to a gene: 8. CDR3 sequence (DNA): TGCGCCAGCAGCCCCCGACAGGGGACTCCCTACGAGCAGTACTTC. Translated, it gives CASSPRQGTPYEQYF.

V usage is TRBV7-2 and J usage is TRBJ2-7; TRBD1 agrees at 9 bases. Trimming removed 1 base from V and 6 bases from J; junction bases left unmatched: 7. CDR3 size: 15 residues. Germline-derived CDR1 and CDR2 are SGHTA and FQGNSA. The CDR3 reads CASSLGTQGASEQYF. DNA for the CDR3: TGTGCCAGCAGCTTAGGGACACAGGGGGCAAGCGAGCAGTACTTC. Combining the CDR3 with reference TRBV7-2 and TRBJ2-7 gives the whole variable domain GAGVSQSPSNKVTEKGKDVELRCDPISGHTALYWYRQSLGQGLEFLIYFQGNSAPDKSGLPSDRFSAERTGGSVSTLTIQRTQQEDSAVYLCASSLGTQGASEQYFGPGTRLTVT.

The genes are TRBV6-5 and TRBJ1-3; D gene unclear. This CDR3 has 12 residues. Trimming pared 4 bases from V and 4 bases from J, leaving 5 bases between. The germline V gene has CDR1 MNHEY and CDR2 SVGAGI. CDR3 protein: CASSSPGNTIYF. CDR3 in DNA: TGTGCCAGCAGTTCCCCGGGAAACACCATATATTTT.

CDR3 loop: CAWSAGMNTEAFF. In DNA, the CDR3 is TGTGCCTGGAGTGCGGGGATGAACACTGAAGCTTTCTTT. This chain links TRBV30 with TRBJ1-1; no reliable D call. CDR1 is GTSNPN and CDR2 is SVGIG in the germline V gene (reference sequence). Trimming removed 1 base at V and 0 bases at J, with 6 bases between. CDR3 length: 13 amino acids.

The V and J genes are TRBV2 and TRBJ1-1, with TRBD1 as a possible D gene (6 bases). Trimming removed 1 base at V and 5 bases at J, with 11 bases between. There are 14 residues in the CDR3. Germline lookup yields CDR1 SNHLY and CDR2 FYNNEI. The CDR3 spells CASSEDGGQTEAFF. Written as DNA, the CDR3 is TGTGCCAGCAGTGAAGATGGGGGCCAGACTGAAGCTTTCTTT.

The rearrangement links TRBV7-2 to TRBJ2-7, with 8 nucleotides matching TRBD1. This CDR3 comprises 14 residues. The V segment lost 4 bases and the J segment 6 bases; nucleotides outside the gene matches: 8. Germline CDR1 is SGHTA and CDR2 is FQGNSA. DNA for the CDR3: TGTGCCAGCAGCTCCCGGAGGACAGGGCTCGAGCAGTACTTC. This gives the protein CASSSRRTGLEQYF. The variable domain in full, completed from reference TRBV7-2 and TRBJ2-7, reads GAGVSQSPSNKVTEKGKDVELRCDPISGHTALYWYRQSLGQGLEFLIYFQGNSAPDKSGLPSDRFSAERTGGSVSTLTIQRTQQEDSAVYLCASSSRRTGLEQYFGPGTRLTVT.

Comment on this clone: The sample holds other DNA sequences that translate to the same CDR3. The rearrangement uses TRBV18 and TRBJ2-7, with D possibly TRBD1 on 5 matching bases. The CDR3 consists of 17 residues. V lost 4 bases to trimming and J lost 3 bases, with 22 bases between them. CDR1 and CDR2 from the germline V gene are KGHSH and LQKENI. The CDR3 DNA is TGTGCCAGCTCACATACCCTCCGAGACAGTAGCCGCTACGAGCAGTACTTC. This sequence encodes CASSHTLRDSSRYEQYF.

The chain uses TRBV5-1 and TRBJ1-1, with D possibly TRBD1 on 5 matching bases. From germline, CDR1 is SGHRS and CDR2 YFSETQ. Trimming stripped 2 bases from V and 1 base from J, with 12 bases between. The CDR3 loop spans 15 amino acids. The CDR3 coding sequence is TGCGCCAGCAGCTTAATGACGCAGGGGAACACTGAAGCTTTCTTT. Its translation: CASSLMTQGNTEAFF.

This chain links TRBV18 with TRBJ2-5; perhaps TRBD2 as D (6 bases). V was pared by 4 bases and J by 4 bases, with 19 bases between. The CDR3 runs to 16 residues. Germline V gene lookup returns CDR1 KGHSH and CDR2 LQKENI. CDR3 residues: CASSRGIGGARETQYF. The DNA of the CDR3 is TGTGCCAGCTCACGGGGGATCGGAGGGGCGAGAGAGACCCAGTACTTC.

The chain couples TRBV2 to TRBJ2-1; 13 bases match TRBD2. Losses at the gene ends were 6 bases for V and 7 bases for J; bases not matched to a gene: 6. Germline values: CDR1 SNHLY, CDR2 FYNNEI. The CDR3 is 15 amino acids. The CDR3 protein is CASRVLAGGHNEQFF. In DNA, the CDR3 is TGTGCCAGCAGGGTACTAGCGGGGGGGCATAATGAGCAGTTCTTC.

This clone was found a few times. The chain uses TRBV21-1 and TRBJ2-3; the table's D call, TRBD2, has no DNA check behind it. TRBV21-1 is given as a pseudogene. There are 16 residues in the CDR3. CDR3 sequence reads: CASSIGLAGDPDTQYF. DNA for the CDR3: TGTGCCAGCAGCATCGGACTAGCGGGAGATCCGGATACGCAGTATTTT.

This sequence joins TRBV6-2 or TRBV6-3 and TRBJ2-1, with 14 positions matching TRBD2. CDR3 size: 18 residues. Trimming removed 0 bases from V and 8 bases from J; junction bases left unmatched: 9. From germline, CDR1 is MNHEY and CDR2 SVGEGT. In nucleotides, the CDR3 is TGTGCCAGCAGTTACTCGATCGGGACTAGCGGGGGATACGATGAGCAGTTCTTC. It translates to CASSYSIGTSGGYDEQFF.